A selection of T cell receptor beta chains follows, all from one sample in a study of beta chain features in type 1 diabetes. The assay was immunoSEQ multiplex PCR, and TCRdb's table has in-frame clones only and misses some. The repertoire holds approximately 360,000 clones, with roughly 12% as singletons. The sample was naive CD4+ T cells from blood. These receptors were collected from a young woman with type 1 diabetes. The CDR3 runs from the conserved cysteine through the conserved F or W. A D gene is named only where the DNA matches it firmly. Expanded clones get a size class; other rows say once, few or many, or leave the size out.

>.|TRBV6-6|.|11|TRBJ2-7
TGTGCCAGCAGCCAGACCTACGAGCAGTACTTC
CASSQTYEQYF
>.|TRBV2|.|15|TRBJ1-1
TGTGCCAGCAGTGAAGCGGTCCCTAGGGGGGGTACAGCTTTCTTT
CASSEAVPRGGTAFF
>few|TRBV5-6|.|14|TRBJ2-5
TGTGCCAGCAGCTTCGGTAGCGGTAAAGAGACCCAGTACTTC
CASSFGSGKETQYF
>.|TRBV29-1|TRBD1|16|TRBJ2-7
TGCAGCGTTGAGTTGCTGTCGGGGACAGGCGTCCACGAGCAGTACTTC
CSVELLSGTGVHEQYF
>.|TRBV7-2|.|14|TRBJ2-7
TGTGCCAGCAGCTTATCCCCCCCCGGCTACGAGCAGTACTTC
CASSLSPPGYEQYF
>.|TRBV12-5|TRBD2|17|TRBJ2-1
TGTGCTAGTGGTTTGGTCACTAGCGGAAGCTCCTACAATGAGCAGTTCTTC
CASGLVTSGSSYNEQFF
>.|TRBV5-1|.|13|TRBJ2-1
TGCGCCAGCAGCACAGCCTCCGGGGATGAGCAGTTCTTC
CASSTASGDEQFF
>.|TRBV5-4|.|15|TRBJ1-2
TGTGCCAGCAGCTTGGATCTTCCAGGGTCTTTGGGCTACACCTTC
CASSLDLPGSLGYTF
>.|TRBV5-4|.|13|TRBJ2-3
TGCGCCAGCAGCGGTCAGGGGCCAGATACGCAGTATTTT
CASSGQGPDTQYF
>few|TRBV2|TRBD2|15|TRBJ2-3
TGTGCCAGCACCGGACTAGCGGGGAACACAGATACGCAGTATTTT
CASTGLAGNTDTQYF
>.|TRBV29-1|TRBD1|12|TRBJ2-7
TGCAGCGTTGACGGGACAGGCTACGAGCAGTACTTC
CSVDGTGYEQYF
>few|TRBV19|.|15|TRBJ2-5
TGTGCCAGTAGTAACCCCGGGGGGCCAACAGAGACCCAGTACTTC
CASSNPGGPTETQYF
>.|TRBV5-6|.|14|TRBJ2-3
TGTGCCAGCAGCCCAAGGTTCGGCGGAGATACGCAGTATTTT
CASSPRFGGDTQYF
>.|TRBV19|.|14|TRBJ1-2
TGTGCCAGTAGTAAGGGGTCTGGGGCCTATGGCTACACCTTC
CASSKGSGAYGYTF
>.|TRBV2|.|14|TRBJ2-5
TGTGCCAGCAGTGAGGAGGTGGGCCAAGAGACCCAGTACTTC
CASSEEVGQETQYF
>.|TRBV9|TRBD2|15|TRBJ2-3
TGTGCCAGCAGCGGTAGCGGGGGGGCATCAGATACGCAGTATTTT
CASSGSGGASDTQYF
>.|TRBV9|TRBD2|15|TRBJ2-1
TGTGCCAGCAGCGTAGTAGCGGGAGGAGGTAATGAGCAGTTCTTC
CASSVVAGGGNEQFF
>.|TRBV6-5|.|14|TRBJ2-7
TGTGCCAGCAGCCCTCGTCCGGACTTTTACGAGCAGTACTTC
CASSPRPDFYEQYF
>.|TRBV28|TRBD2|15|TRBJ2-6
TGTGCCAGCAGGGGGGGGTCCCTCGGGGCCAACGTCCTGACTTTC
CASRGGSLGANVLTF
>.|TRBV9|.|14|TRBJ2-7
TGTGCCAGCAGCGCAGACGGGCATAGCGTCGAGCAGTACTTC
CASSADGHSVEQYF
>few|TRBV28|.|15|TRBJ2-1
TGTGCCAGCAGCAAACCCCGACAGACTTACAATGAGCAGTTCTTC
CASSKPRQTYNEQFF
>few|TRBV18|.|15|TRBJ2-1
TGTGCCAGCTCAACACTATTCGAGGTAGTCTATGAGCAGTTCTTC
CASSTLFEVVYEQFF
>.|TRBV18|.|13|TRBJ2-3
TGTGCCAGCTCACCAGGAGCTGCAGATACGCAGTATTTT
CASSPGAADTQYF
>few|TRBV28|.|14|TRBJ2-1
TGTGCCAGCACCCCTGGCAGTTCCTACAATGAGCAGTTCTTC
CASTPGSSYNEQFF
>few|TRBV5-1|.|14|TRBJ2-5
TGCGCCACCGCCAGGGGGGCCGGGTCCGAGACCCAGTACTTC
CATARGAGSETQYF
>few|TRBV25-1|.|13|TRBJ1-1
TGTGCCAGCGCCGACAGGCCGAACACTGAAGCTTTCTTT
CASADRPNTEAFF